This T cell receptor beta chain was captured by sequencing in a study of blood T cell repertoires in COVID-19. About the research overall: COVID-19 samples, acute and convalescent, were from the United States, Italy and Spain.

This clone showed up just a few times. The repertoire was sequenced with immunoSEQ multiplex PCR; TCRdb's copy has only in-frame clones and lacks some. Here the sample spans 150,000 to 250,000 clones, about 76% being singletons. In germline, CDR1 is MNHEY, CDR2 SVGEGT. This CDR3 region has 14 residues. With 2 bases removed from V and 3 bases from J, the gap between germline ends came to 8 bases. Specimen: peripheral blood. The source of this sequence is a woman aged 40-49 years with COVID-19, enrolled during active disease. The J gene is TRBJ1-5, the V gene TRBV6-2 or TRBV6-3; D is unresolved. DNA for the CDR3: TGTGCCAGCAGTTACACGGGTTACAATCAGCCCCAGCATTTT. Protein: CASSYTGYNQPQHF.